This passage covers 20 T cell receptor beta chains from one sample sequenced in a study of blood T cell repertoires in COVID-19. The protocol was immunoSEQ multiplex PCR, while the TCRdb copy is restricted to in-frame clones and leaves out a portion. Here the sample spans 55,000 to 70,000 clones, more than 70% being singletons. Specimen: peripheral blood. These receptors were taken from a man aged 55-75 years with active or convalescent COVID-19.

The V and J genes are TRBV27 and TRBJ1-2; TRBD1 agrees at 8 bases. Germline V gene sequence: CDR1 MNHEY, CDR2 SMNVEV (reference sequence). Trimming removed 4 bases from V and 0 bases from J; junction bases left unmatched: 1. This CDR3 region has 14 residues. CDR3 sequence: CASSWDRSNYGYTF. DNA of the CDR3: TGTGCCAGCAGTTGGGACAGGTCTAACTATGGCTACACCTTC.

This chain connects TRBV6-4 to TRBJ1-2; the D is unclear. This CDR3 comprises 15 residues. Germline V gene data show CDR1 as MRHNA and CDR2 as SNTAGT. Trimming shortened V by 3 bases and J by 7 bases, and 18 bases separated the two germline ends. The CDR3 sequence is CASSDVFRGAGGYTF. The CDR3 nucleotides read TGTGCCAGCAGTGATGTTTTTCGGGGAGCAGGTGGCTACACCTTC.

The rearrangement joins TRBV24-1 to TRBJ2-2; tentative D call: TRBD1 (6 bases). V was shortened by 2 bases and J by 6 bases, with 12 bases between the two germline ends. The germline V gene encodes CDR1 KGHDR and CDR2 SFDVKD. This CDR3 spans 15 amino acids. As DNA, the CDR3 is TGTGCCACCAGTGATTCACCCAGGGGACCCGGGGAGCTGTTTTTT. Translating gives CATSDSPRGPGELFF.

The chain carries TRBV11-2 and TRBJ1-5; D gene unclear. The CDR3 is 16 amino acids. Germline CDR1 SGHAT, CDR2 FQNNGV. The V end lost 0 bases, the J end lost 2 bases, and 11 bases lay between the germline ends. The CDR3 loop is CASSLDSFGGNQPQHF. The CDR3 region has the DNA TGTGCCAGCAGCTTAGATAGTTTCGGGGGCAATCAGCCCCAGCATTTT.

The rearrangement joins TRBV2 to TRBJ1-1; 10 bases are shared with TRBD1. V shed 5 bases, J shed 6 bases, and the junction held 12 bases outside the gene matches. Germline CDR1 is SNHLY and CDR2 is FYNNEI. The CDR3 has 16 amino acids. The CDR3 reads CASSPSGGQGVSEAFF. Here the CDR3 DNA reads TGTGCCAGCAGTCCCTCAGGTGGACAGGGGGTTTCTGAAGCTTTCTTT.

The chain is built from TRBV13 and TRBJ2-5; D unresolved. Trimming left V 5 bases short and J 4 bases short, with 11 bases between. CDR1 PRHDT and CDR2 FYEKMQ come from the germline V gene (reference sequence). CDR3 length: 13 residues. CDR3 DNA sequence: TGTGCCAGCAGCAACAAGTCCCCAGAGACCCAGTACTTC. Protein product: CASSNKSPETQYF. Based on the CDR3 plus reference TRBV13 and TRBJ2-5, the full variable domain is AAGVIQSPRHLIKEKRETATLKCYPIPRHDTVYWYQQGPGQDPQFLISFYEKMQSDKGSIPDRFSAQQFSDYHSELNMSSLELGDSALYFCASSNKSPETQYFGPGTRLLVL.

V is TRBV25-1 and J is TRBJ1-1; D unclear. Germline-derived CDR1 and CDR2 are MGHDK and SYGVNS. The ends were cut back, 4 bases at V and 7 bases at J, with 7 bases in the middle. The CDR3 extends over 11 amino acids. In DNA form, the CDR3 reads TGTGCCAGCAGTGCAACTTTTGAAGCTTTCTTT. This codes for CASSATFEAFF.

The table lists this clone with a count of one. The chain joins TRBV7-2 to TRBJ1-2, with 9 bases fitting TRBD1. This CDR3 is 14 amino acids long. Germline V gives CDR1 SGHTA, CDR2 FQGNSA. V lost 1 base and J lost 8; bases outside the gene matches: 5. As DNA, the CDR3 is TGTGCCAGCAGCTTAGAGGTGGACAGGGGCGGCTACACCTTC. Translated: CASSLEVDRGGYTF.

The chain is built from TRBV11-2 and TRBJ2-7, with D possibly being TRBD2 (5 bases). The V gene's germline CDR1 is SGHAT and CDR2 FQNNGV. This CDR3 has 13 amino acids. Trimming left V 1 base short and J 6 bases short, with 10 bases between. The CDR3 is CASSLVVAGEQYF. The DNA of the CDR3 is TGTGCCAGCAGCTTAGTAGTCGCGGGCGAGCAGTACTTC.

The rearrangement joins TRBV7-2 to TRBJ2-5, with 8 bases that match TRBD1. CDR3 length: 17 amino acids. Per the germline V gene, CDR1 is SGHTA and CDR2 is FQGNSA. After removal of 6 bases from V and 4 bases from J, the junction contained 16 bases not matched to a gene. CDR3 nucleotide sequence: TGTGCCAGCAGAAAAAAGGAGGCAGGGGGCATAAGAGAGACCCAGTACTTC. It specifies CASRKKEAGGIRETQYF.

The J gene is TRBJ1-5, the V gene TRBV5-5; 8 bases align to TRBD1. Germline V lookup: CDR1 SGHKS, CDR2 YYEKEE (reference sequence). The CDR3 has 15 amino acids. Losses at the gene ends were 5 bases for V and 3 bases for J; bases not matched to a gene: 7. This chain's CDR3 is CASRPGQGDNQPQHF. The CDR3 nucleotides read TGTGCCAGCAGGCCAGGACAGGGCGACAATCAGCCCCAGCATTTT.

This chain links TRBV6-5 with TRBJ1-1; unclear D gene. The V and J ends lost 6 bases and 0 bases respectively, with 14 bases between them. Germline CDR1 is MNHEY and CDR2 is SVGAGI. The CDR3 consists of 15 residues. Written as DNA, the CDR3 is TGTGCCAGCAGCGAGGCATACCCACTGAACACTGAAGCTTTCTTT. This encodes CASSEAYPLNTEAFF.

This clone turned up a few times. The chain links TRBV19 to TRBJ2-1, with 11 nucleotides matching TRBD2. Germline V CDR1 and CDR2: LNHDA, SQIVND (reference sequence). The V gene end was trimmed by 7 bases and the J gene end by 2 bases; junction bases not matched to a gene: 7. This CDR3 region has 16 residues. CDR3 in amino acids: CASKVLAGGPYNEQFF. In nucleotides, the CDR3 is TGTGCCAGTAAGGTTTTAGCGGGAGGGCCCTACAATGAGCAGTTCTTC.

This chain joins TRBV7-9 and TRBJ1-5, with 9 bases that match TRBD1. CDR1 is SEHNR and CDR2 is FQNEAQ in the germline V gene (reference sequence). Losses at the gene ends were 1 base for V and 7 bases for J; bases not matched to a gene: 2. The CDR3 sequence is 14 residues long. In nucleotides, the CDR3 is TGTGCCAGCAGCTTAGACAGGGGGCCACAGCCCCAGCATTTT. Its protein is CASSLDRGPQPQHF.

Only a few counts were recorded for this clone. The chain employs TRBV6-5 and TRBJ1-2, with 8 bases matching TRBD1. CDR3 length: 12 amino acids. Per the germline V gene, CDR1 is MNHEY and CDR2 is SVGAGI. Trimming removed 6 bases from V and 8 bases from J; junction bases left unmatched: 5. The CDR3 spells CASRHRDRGYTF. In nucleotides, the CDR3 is TGTGCCAGCAGACACCGGGACAGGGGCTACACCTTC.

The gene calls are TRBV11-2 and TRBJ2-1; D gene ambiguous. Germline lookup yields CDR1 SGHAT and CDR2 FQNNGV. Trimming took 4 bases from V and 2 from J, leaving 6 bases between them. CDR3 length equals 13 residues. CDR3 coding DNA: TGTGCCAGCAGCTCCGCGGCCTACAATGAGCAGTTCTTC. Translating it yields CASSSAAYNEQFF.

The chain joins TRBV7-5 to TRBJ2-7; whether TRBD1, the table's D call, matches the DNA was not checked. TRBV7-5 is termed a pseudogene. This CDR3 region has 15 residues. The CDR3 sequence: CVRSLAARWGHEQYF. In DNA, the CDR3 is TGTGTCAGAAGCTTAGCGGCACGTTGGGGGCACGAGCAGTACTTC.

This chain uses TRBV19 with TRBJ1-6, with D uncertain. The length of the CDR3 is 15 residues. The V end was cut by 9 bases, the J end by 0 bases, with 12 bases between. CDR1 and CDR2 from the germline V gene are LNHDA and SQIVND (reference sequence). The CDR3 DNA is TGTGCCAGCAAGTCGGTGAGCTCCTATAATTCACCCCTCCACTTT. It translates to CASKSVSSYNSPLHF.

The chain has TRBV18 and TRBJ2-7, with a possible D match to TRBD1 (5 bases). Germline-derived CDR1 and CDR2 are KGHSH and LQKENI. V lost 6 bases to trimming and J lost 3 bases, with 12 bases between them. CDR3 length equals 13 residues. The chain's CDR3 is CASSRAQGYEQYF. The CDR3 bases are TGTGCCAGCTCTCGAGCCCAGGGCTACGAGCAGTACTTC.

CDR3 in DNA: TGTGCCAGTTCTACGGGATCCTTGGGGGGCACTGAAGCTTTCTTT. Protein product: CASSTGSLGGTEAFF. The chain combines TRBV19 with TRBJ1-1; D might be TRBD1 (5 bases). Trimming shortened V by 8 bases and J by 4 bases, and 20 bases separated the two germline ends. This CDR3 has 15 amino acids. Germline V gene sequence: CDR1 LNHDA, CDR2 SQIVND (reference sequence).